The clone carrying this T cell receptor beta chain was found a few times. Its antigen is not known. After 5'RACE with constant-segment primers, TCR alpha and TCR beta cDNA libraries carrying sample barcodes and UMIs were obtained. MiXCR, applied by TCRdb to the 5' RACE reads, yields one record per CDR3 protein. The sample shows a few hundred thousand distinct CDR3 sequences, 25% to 30% of them seen only once. The germline CDR1 and CDR2 sequences are SQVTM and ANQGSEA. The CDR3 runs to 13 residues. V was shortened by 6 bases and J by 4 bases, with 15 bases between the two germline ends. This sample was taken from a study of T-cell memory formation after mild COVID-19. Whole-study findings and limits: Largely, contracting CD4+ clones fell within CM and EM, and contracting CD8+ clones within EMRA. Clones that contracted from day 15 to 85 were balanced CD4/CD8, while later expanders leaned CD4+. Day 37-peaking second-wave clones had unconfirmed SARS-CoV-2 specificity.

The receptor was isolated from an adult woman who had mild COVID-19 (a few samples of this study predate the infection). Cell type and time point are not known. The chain couples TRBV29-1 to TRBJ1-2; D unclear. Sequencing was performed on PBMCs or a T cell subset sorted from them (not recorded which). Written as DNA, the CDR3 is TGCAGCGTCCCGGCCGGGGATCGCTATGGCTACACCTTC. Amino acid sequence: CSVPAGDRYGYTF.